This TCR beta chain is from a study of cytomegalovirus exposure and HLA in healthy donors. Study-wide findings and caveats: Most TCR sequences proved rare, with some public TCRs found in many donors. TCR beta chains numbering more than 150 were designated cytomegalovirus-associated. Earlier results showed most TCR beta V segments being productive about 87% or about 30% of the time.

PCR was performed using 60 Vbeta and 13 Jbeta primers. TCRdb keeps only in-frame clones here, not all; method: immunoSEQ multiplex PCR. Of about 99,000 clones in the sample, around 9.1% were seen once. Trimming took 5 bases from V and 0 from J; bases not matched to a gene: 6. The germline CDR1 and CDR2 sequences are SGHTA and FQGNSA. The CDR3 is 15 amino acids. Comments on this clone: Its target is unknown.

The chain employs TRBV7-2 and TRBJ2-7; 8 bases match TRBD2. This TCR was recovered from a man in his forties in good health and CMV-seropositive. Material: PBMCs. The CDR3 is CASSPREGFSYEQYF. The CDR3 DNA reads as TGTGCCAGCAGCCCCCGGGAGGGCTTCTCCTACGAGCAGTACTTC.